Reported below is one T cell receptor (beta chain). Its antigen is unidentified. The V gene's germline CDR1 is MNHEY and CDR2 SVGAGI. After removal of 0 bases from V and 2 bases from J, the junction contained 2 bases not matched to a gene. The CDR3 runs 16 residues. TCRdb recomputed calls from the 5' RACE reads with MiXCR, one row per CDR3 protein. The repertoire holds around 240,000 distinct CDR3 sequences, with about 10% as singletons. The source of the sample is a study of identical twins. Study-level points and caveats: Donors were not followed over many years; analysis was cross-sectional. Weaker excess twin sharing was observed in beta out-of-frame sequences.

The chain combines TRBV6-5 with TRBJ2-7, with 12 bases aligning to TRBD1. The sequenced sample consisted of memory T cells sorted from blood. The sequence derives from a man in his fifties in good health. The CDR3 here is CASSYSGTGGTYEQYF. The CDR3 DNA follows: TGTGCCAGCAGTTACTCGGGGACAGGGGGCACCTACGAGCAGTACTTC.